This T cell receptor beta chain appears in the sequencing data of a study of response to subunit inactivated influenza vaccine. Germline V CDR1 and CDR2: MNHEY, SMNVEV (reference sequence). V lost 0 bases and J lost 5, with 11 bases in between. There are 14 residues in the CDR3. TCRdb processed the RT-PCR reads anew with MiXCR; each CDR3 protein has one entry. In the table there are over 750,000 distinct CDR3 sequences, roughly 20% of which are singletons. Notes on this clonotype: The antigen is not known.

Overall study findings and caveats: Authors suggested that a seasonal influenza vaccination recruits few new T cells each time.

V usage is TRBV27 and J usage is TRBJ2-7; possibly TRBD1 for D (6 bases). This TCR came from a man aged 45-65 years who received an inactivated influenza vaccine. The sample consisted of PBMCs from blood, taken approximately 5 days after vaccination. Written as DNA, the CDR3 is TGTGCCAGCAGTTTATCCAGGGGCCCCAACGAGCAGTACTTC. Protein product: CASSLSRGPNEQYF.